What follows is one T cell receptor beta chain and its context. Which antigen it targets is not known. The sample holds no much larger clone one base away, and base qualities are not on file. This sample was taken from a study of cytomegalovirus exposure and HLA in healthy donors (dated by TCRdb to 2015 to 2018). About the study as a whole: According to an earlier analysis of 587 of the donors, about 179 million T cells yielded 117 million unique TCR beta sequences and 276 Gb of sequence data. The study was designed to test whether signatures of past pathogen exposure could be identified by cataloging public T cell receptors. The later analysis used no new phenotypic data to find candidate immune exposures, relying instead on TCR beta sequences and their occurrence across donors. An earlier analysis of 500 to 750 of the donors applied high-throughput TCR beta sequencing to assess whether each TCR beta V gene segment acted as functional or pseudogenic. The genetic ancestry cluster associated with self-reported Caucasian donors included 81% of the roughly 400 genotyped donors. All discovery cohort repertoires had been generated using a single sequencing platform. Because of strong linkage in the cohort, a few DR-DQ haplotypes were treated as single units for association and clustering. The study combined high-throughput TCR immunosequencing, statistical association of individual TCRs with disease status, and machine learning to predict cytomegalovirus infection status. On average, roughly 250,000 unique TCR beta nucleotide sequences were sequenced per donor among several hundred genotyped donors of the cohort, with about 19% of those sequences being non-productive. Class I and class II HLA loci were covered by the typing at four-digit resolution. In a later genetic analysis, genome-wide SNP genotypes for about three fifths of the roughly 670 donors were used, and that subset was treated as a discovery cohort. The study used immunosequencing to profile the T cell repertoires of several hundred subjects and linked those repertoires to cytomegalovirus serostatus. Around 330 gigabases of sequencing data and roughly 80 million unique TCR sequences made up an early release that covered several hundred HLA-typed donors. The number of typed donors differed by locus: about 620-640 for A, B, C, DRB1 and DQB1; roughly 510 for DQA1; around 610 for DPA1; and about 470 for DPB1. Along with the roughly 700-subject first cohort, a separate validation cohort of roughly 110 different subjects was used. In a later analysis, previously published TCR beta repertoires from several hundred donors were re-analyzed and high-resolution HLA genotyping was added so that TCR occurrence patterns could be studied. Alongside the repertoire data, information on donor age, sex, ethnicity and CMV serostatus was compiled. What the study reported, not specific to this receptor: Only TCR beta chains were sequenced in this cohort, and the absence of alpha or paired-chain data limited detectable features. Because HLA typing was unavailable for some donors at each locus, only the typed subset was used in association tests. According to a later analysis, most CMV-associated TCR beta chains appeared to be HLA-restricted, and the HLA associations seemed to be driven largely by CMV exposure. In the study, about 150 TCR beta chains were listed as associated with cytomegalovirus. When HLA alleles, especially DR and DQ, strongly co-occurred, TCR associations were difficult to assign to individual alleles. An association between a missense DCLRE1C variant and V-gene and J-gene trimming of TCR beta chains was found in a later genetic analysis and replicated in an independent cohort. An earlier analysis of 587 of the donors showed that most TCR beta V segments appeared in productive rearrangements either about 87% or about 30% of the time, which broadly matched IMGT annotations. Linkage disequilibrium might explain the correlated functional status among segregating V segments, but an unknown experimental factor could not be ruled out. A further reported finding was that TCR beta sequences accurately predicted the HLA-A and HLA-B alleles for most subjects in the first cohort. The presence/absence analyses assumed that sequencing depth was roughly uniform across donors, and that assumption may not be true. In a later analysis, TCR association rates were found to vary across HLA loci, with the most associated TCRs seen for DRB1 alleles and the fewest for HLA-C alleles. A few of the identified cytomegalovirus-associated TCR beta chains were confirmed in vitro to be specific for cytomegalovirus antigens. The classifier was reported to diagnose cytomegalovirus status with high specificity and sensitivity in both the original cohort and the validation cohort. The earlier analysis of around 600 of the donors excluded seventeen rarely observed V segments, including chromosome 9 orphons, because counts were too low. A later analysis found that HLA-associated TCR beta chains were more clonally expanded and had lower generation probabilities than equally common non-associated chains. Some IMGT-functional V segments, including TRBV6-2 and TRBV6-3, could not be distinguished by the 87-base-pair reads and were therefore excluded. Immune exposure information for the cohort was limited to CMV serostatus. Across donors, most TCR sequences were observed very rarely, whereas some public TCRs were present in many individuals. A group of highly shared sequence variants was considered likely to be a technical artifact of the sequencing pipeline. According to the authors, the approach could potentially be generalized to other disease states and immunological phenotypes. In a later analysis, 15,000 to 20,000 TCR beta sequences were associated with specific HLA alleles at a false discovery rate of 0.05. In a later analysis, several top co-occurrence clusters were reported to appear linked to parvovirus B19, influenza, CMV and Epstein-Barr virus. Compared with the 666-donor mean, donors in an Asian-associated ancestry cluster had fewer N-insertions in productive TCRs, according to a later genetic analysis.

Library preparation used the immunoSEQ multiplex PCR assay. A mixture of 60 forward primers for TCR Vbeta segments and 13 reverse primers for TCR Jbeta segments was used in the multiplex PCR. Amplification of the CDR3 region of rearranged TCR beta genes was performed with a multiplex PCR assay on genomic DNA. Amplified TCR beta libraries were sequenced as 87-base-pair reads on the Illumina HiSeq System. The published analysis was carried out like this. A later analysis counted approximately 74 million unique TCR beta chains across the 550 to 750 repertoires, and some 11 million of these chains were shared by at least two donors. To remove PCR and sequencing errors, raw reads were error-corrected and collapsed into unique sequences using a nearest-neighbor algorithm that merged closely related sequences. To assign V, D and J gene segments, CDR3 sequences were aligned to IMGT reference sequences. For a sequence to be retained, a match of at least six nucleotides was required to both a V gene segment and a J gene segment. Rearrangements were called productive when the CDR3 lacked stop codons and stayed in frame with V and J; all others were non-productive. CDR3 was defined by IMGT convention, running from the second conserved V-encoded cysteine to the conserved J-encoded phenylalanine. The earlier analysis of about 590 of the donors excluded sequences that lacked an unambiguous match to a single V gene segment. In an earlier analysis of 587 of the donors, V segments were called functional above 56.7% productive rearrangements and were called segregating when the between-donor standard deviation exceeded 5%. A statistical classification framework was built for diagnosing cytomegalovirus status from the catalog of TCR beta chain sequences. V and J gene assignment, in a later analysis, came from comparing TCR nucleotide sequences with IMGT/GENE-DB human TR gene sequences. In a later analysis, CDR3 sequences and most-parsimonious VDJ recombination scenarios were assigned using the TCRdist pipeline. In a later analysis, each TCR beta chain was defined by its CDR3 amino acid sequence together with its V-gene family, and reads without a unique V-gene family were excluded. As a way to deal with suspected cross-contamination and a sequencing artifact, a later analysis dropped approximately 570 nucleotide sequences that were highly shared and had low generation probability. In a later analysis, a clonal expansion index was calculated for each public chain from normalized within-repertoire ranks of inferred template counts. In a later analysis, generation probabilities were computed using a VDJ recombination model fitted to out-of-frame rearrangements, and the results were checked against IGoR. In a later analysis, hypergeometric tests were used to score TCR-TCR, TCR-HLA and TCR-CMV co-occurrence, with a repertoire-size bias correction applied to TCR pairs. False discovery rates were estimated in a later analysis by permuting HLA or CMV assignments 20 times. In a later analysis, co-occurring TCRs were grouped with DBSCAN, and TCRdist sequence similarity was added when clustering was performed within HLA-allele-positive subsets. Repertoires with fewer than 30,000 or more than 120,000 public chains were left out of co-occurrence clustering, as were a handful of repertoires with anomalous nucleotide sharing. TCRdb mirrors the immuneACCESS table, restricted to in-frame sequences. Some clones are absent from its copies; in checked studies, under half trace to an unresolved V gene, and the reason for the others is unknown. That table is the source of V, J and clone size, and D and trimming were worked out from the DNA. The table for this sample lists about 130,000 clones; 80% of them were counted only once. Of the sample, 1% falls within the top ten clones.

The CDR3 runs 15 residues from the cysteine to the phenylalanine. Just the 45-base CDR3 DNA is kept, in frame starting at base 1. V lost 6 bases and J lost 5 bases, and the count of bases not matched to a germline gene is 9. For CDR1 and CDR2, the germline V gene lists MDHEN and SYDVKM. The cohort consisted of 600 or so healthy bone marrow donors. Cohort members were all nominally healthy when sampled, although unrecorded immune exposures were likely present. The donor tested CMV seronegative, placing the donor among the 350 or so seronegative members of the cohort. A peripheral blood sample was provided by each donor, and peripheral blood mononuclear cells were used for TCR beta sequencing. The Qiagen DNeasy Blood Extraction Kit was used to extract genomic DNA from the blood cell samples.

Sample: PBMCs. The sequence was collected from a man aged 35 to 55 in good health and CMV-seronegative. The chain joins TRBV28 to TRBJ2-5; 10 bases in between match TRBD1. The CDR3 protein: CASSGRTGGIETQYF. The nucleotides read TGTGCCAGCAGCGGGCGGACAGGGGGGATCGAGACCCAGTACTTC.